This T cell receptor (beta chain) was recorded in a study of PD-L1 blockade in urothelial cancer. Background on the study: Males with bladder-origin urothelial cancer made up about 85% of the roughly 29 patients.

Trimming stripped 6 bases from V and 4 bases from J, with 12 bases between. Germline V lookup: CDR1 LNHDA, CDR2 SQIVND (reference sequence). The CDR3 loop spans 14 amino acids. Repertoires were generated with immunoSEQ multiplex PCR, while TCRdb's copy carries only in-frame clones and drops some. Found here are approximately 71,000 clones, approximately 91% of them singletons; the top ten hold 3.4%. The source of this sequence is a man between 60 and 75 years old with urothelial cancer. This chain connects TRBV19 to TRBJ2-2; possibly TRBD2 for D (5 bases). The sample in question was PBMCs, obtained around atezolizumab (anti-PD-L1) treatment. The CDR3 DNA is TGTGCCAGTAGCAGAGAGGCGGGCACCGGGGAGCTGTTTTTT. Translation gives CASSREAGTGELFF.